This T cell receptor (beta chain) derives from a study of HIV-infected patients and healthy controls. Study background: After three months of therapy, CD4 counts rose modestly but significantly in about 85% of the 16 patients. Study-wide points: HIV-infected patients shared fewer CDR3 sequences between individuals than healthy controls.

Germline loops: CDR1 SGHVS, CDR2 FQNEAQ. Deletions cut 5 bases from V and 1 base from J, with 17 bases between. The CDR3 has 16 amino acids. Alpha and beta constant-region primers primed reverse transcription of around 0.5 ug RNA. Alpha and beta chain libraries were made separately by chain-specific third strand synthesis with multiplexing indices. One entry per CDR3 protein, called by TCRdb with MiXCR from the 5' RACE reads. This sample carries a few thousand distinct CDR3 sequences, about 7.8% of them seen once, and the ten largest clones take 17%. Follow-up blood was drawn about 14 weeks, roughly three months, after antiretroviral therapy began. The repertoire came from unfractionated whole blood and reflected all unsorted peripheral T cells. This clonotype is medium-sized (0.01 to 0.1%) within its sample. Its antigen is not known.

This sample comprised blood, obtained during antiretroviral therapy. The chain carries TRBV7-8 and TRBJ1-1, with no clear D. The sequence was collected from an adult with HIV infection. CDR3 bases: TGTGCCAGCAGCCAGACGAATCGGTGGGCGAACACTGAAGCTTTCTTT. As protein: CASSQTNRWANTEAFF.